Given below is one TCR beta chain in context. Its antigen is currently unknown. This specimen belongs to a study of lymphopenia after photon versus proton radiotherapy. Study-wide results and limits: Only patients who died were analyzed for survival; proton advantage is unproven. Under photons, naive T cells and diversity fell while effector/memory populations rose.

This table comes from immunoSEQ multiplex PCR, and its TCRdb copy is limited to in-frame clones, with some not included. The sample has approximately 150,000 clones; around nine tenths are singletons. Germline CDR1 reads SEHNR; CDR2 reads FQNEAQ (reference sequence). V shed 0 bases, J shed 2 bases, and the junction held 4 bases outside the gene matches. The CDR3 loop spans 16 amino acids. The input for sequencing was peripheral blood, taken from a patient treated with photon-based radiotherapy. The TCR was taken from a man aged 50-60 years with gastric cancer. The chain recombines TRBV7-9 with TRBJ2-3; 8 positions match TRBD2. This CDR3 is CASSLAGLATTDTQYF. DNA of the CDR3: TGTGCCAGCAGCTTAGCTGGACTAGCTACCACAGATACGCAGTATTTT.